These 26 T cell receptor beta chains came from one sample sequenced in a study of cytomegalovirus exposure and HLA in healthy donors. The PCR used 60 Vbeta and 13 Jbeta primers. Sequenced by immunoSEQ multiplex PCR; TCRdb stores in-frame clones only, minus some. Of roughly 180,000 clones listed, roughly 85% are singletons. The sample comprised PBMCs. These receptors were obtained from a man aged 18 to 35 in good health and CMV-seropositive.

The chain uses TRBV30 and TRBJ1-5; D is uncertain. The CDR3 totals 14 residues. The ends were cut back, 2 bases at V and 1 base at J, with 9 bases in the middle. Per the germline V gene, CDR1 is GTSNPN and CDR2 is SVGIG (reference sequence). In DNA, the CDR3 is TGTGCCTGGAGTTCCGGGTTCAGCAATCAGCCCCAGCATTTT. Protein product: CAWSSGFSNQPQHF.

This clone was counted a few times. J is TRBJ1-4 and V is TRBV30, with D maybe TRBD1 (5 bases). V shed 4 bases and J shed 14 bases, with 14 bases lying between them. CDR3 length: 11 amino acids. Germline V gene lookup returns CDR1 GTSNPN and CDR2 SVGIG (reference sequence). The CDR3 nucleotides are TGTGCCTGGACAGTGGGGGGAGGGCTGTTTTTT. The encoded protein is CAWTVGGGLFF.

The chain has TRBV10-3 and TRBJ2-3; 8 nucleotides align to TRBD2. From germline, CDR1 is ENHRY and CDR2 SYGVKD. The CDR3 consists of 14 residues. The ends lost 8 bases at V and 0 bases at J; junction bases unmatched: 4. CDR3 loop: CAIRAGGSTDTQYF. CDR3 DNA: TGTGCCATCCGCGCGGGGGGCAGCACAGATACGCAGTATTTT.

The chain is built from TRBV5-6 and TRBJ2-5; possible D gene TRBD1, 5 bases. The germline V gene encodes CDR1 SGHDT and CDR2 YYEEEE. The CDR3 is made up of 13 amino acids. Between the trimmed V and J ends, which lost 0 bases and 5 bases, there was a span of 8 bases. This CDR3 is CASSLGRVETQYF. DNA of the CDR3: TGTGCCAGCAGCTTGGGCAGGGTGGAGACCCAGTACTTC. The variable domain in full, with the rest retrieved from reference TRBV5-6 and TRBJ2-5, is DAGVTQSPTHLIKTRGQQVTLRCSPKSGHDTVSWYQQALGQGPQFIFQYYEEEERQRGNFPDRFSGHQFPNYSSELNVNALLLGDSALYLCASSLGRVETQYFGPGTRLLVL.

The gene calls are TRBV7-9 and TRBJ1-2; no firm D call. Germline V gene lookup returns CDR1 SEHNR and CDR2 FQNEAQ (reference sequence). The length of the CDR3 is 12 residues. The V end was cut by 0 bases, the J end by 6 bases, with 5 bases between. The CDR3 region has the DNA TGTGCCAGCAGCTTAGCTGAGGATGGCTACACCTTC. Protein product: CASSLAEDGYTF.

Only one count was recorded for this clone. The chain has TRBV27 and TRBJ2-5; TRBD1 matches 10 bases. The end of the DNA aligns better with TRBJ2-7, so the J call may be wrong. The length of the CDR3 is 15 residues. Germline V gene lookup returns CDR1 MNHEY and CDR2 SMNVEV (reference sequence). In DNA form, the CDR3 reads TGTGCCAGCAGTACCAGGGACAGGGGTGTCTACGAGCAGTACTTC. Translating it yields CASSTRDRGVYEQYF.

J is TRBJ2-5 and V is TRBV6-5; 8 nucleotides agree with TRBD1. Looked up from germline, CDR1 is MNHEY and CDR2 is SVGAGI. Losses at the gene ends were 6 bases for V and 3 bases for J; bases not matched to a gene: 9. The CDR3 consists of 15 residues. The chain's CDR3 is CASRSIGTGEETQYF. Written as DNA, the CDR3 is TGTGCCAGCAGATCCATTGGGACAGGTGAAGAGACCCAGTACTTC.

The chain employs TRBV5-6 and TRBJ1-1, with D perhaps TRBD1 (6 bases). V shed 3 bases and J shed 6 bases, with 18 bases lying between them. This CDR3 region has 15 residues. Germline CDR1 and CDR2: SGHDT and YYEEEE. Here the CDR3 reads CASSSYRGYSAEAFF. CDR3 nucleotide sequence: TGTGCCAGCAGCTCGTATAGGGGGTATTCGGCTGAAGCTTTCTTT. Looking up the rest from reference TRBV5-6 and TRBJ1-1 gives the full variable domain: DAGVTQSPTHLIKTRGQQVTLRCSPKSGHDTVSWYQQALGQGPQFIFQYYEEEERQRGNFPDRFSGHQFPNYSSELNVNALLLGDSALYLCASSSYRGYSAEAFFGQGTRLTVV.

The chain combines TRBV7-8 with TRBJ2-7; 9 nucleotides match TRBD1. Unmatched junction bases numbered 7, after V lost 2 bases and J lost 2 bases. There are 16 residues in the CDR3. Germline V gene lookup returns CDR1 SGHVS and CDR2 FQNEAQ. This chain's CDR3 is CASSLIARTGAYEQYF. The DNA of the CDR3 is TGTGCCAGCAGCTTAATCGCTAGGACAGGGGCCTACGAGCAGTACTTC.

In DNA, the CDR3 is TGTGCCAGTAGTATGGAGGGGACCTATAGCAATCAGCCCCAGCATTTT. Its protein product is CASSMEGTYSNQPQHF. The chain joins TRBV19 to TRBJ1-5; weak D call: TRBD1 (5 bases). Germline values: CDR1 LNHDA, CDR2 SQIVND (reference sequence). V lost 3 bases and J 0 bases, leaving 12 bases between the germline ends. The CDR3 contains 16 residues.

This sequence joins TRBV29-1 and TRBJ2-5; perhaps TRBD2 as D (6 bases). V was pared by 7 bases and J by 5 bases, with 11 bases between. The CDR3 is 11 amino acids. Germline CDR1 reads SQVTM; CDR2 reads ANQGSEA. CDR3: CSAGAGETQYF. The CDR3 nucleotides are TGCAGCGCCGGGGCGGGGGAGACCCAGTACTTC.

Only a few counts were recorded for this clone. This rearrangement joins TRBV6-4 to TRBJ2-2, with 9 bases aligning to TRBD1. The ends lost 5 bases at V and 6 bases at J; junction bases unmatched: 4. The CDR3 extends over 14 amino acids. In germline, CDR1 is MRHNA, CDR2 SNTAGT. CDR3 nucleotides: TGTGCCAGCAGTCGGACAGGGGATGCCGGGGAGCTGTTTTTT. Protein product: CASSRTGDAGELFF.

Here the CDR3 reads CASRHQGQGGGYTF. In DNA, the CDR3 is TGCGCCAGCAGACACCAGGGACAGGGCGGTGGCTACACCTTC. V gene TRBV5-1 combines with J gene TRBJ1-2; 9 nucleotides agree with TRBD1. Germline-derived CDR1 and CDR2 are SGHRS and YFSETQ. The length of the CDR3 is 14 residues. V lost 5 bases to trimming and J lost 7 bases; unmatched junction nucleotides: 9.

Written as DNA, the CDR3 is TGTGCCAGCTCACCAAAAACCGGGACAGGGGCTCGCGAGCAGTACTTC. Its translation is CASSPKTGTGAREQYF. V gene TRBV18 combines with J gene TRBJ2-7, with 10 bases matching TRBD1. The germline V gene has CDR1 KGHSH and CDR2 LQKENI. CDR3 length: 16 residues. V lost 2 bases, J lost 6 bases, and 10 bases stayed unmatched.

The chain is built from TRBV4-1 and TRBJ1-3; 7 bases fit TRBD1. CDR3 size: 21 residues. Germline loops: CDR1 MGHRA, CDR2 YSYEKL. V lost 0 bases and J lost 0; bases outside the gene matches: 17. This chain's CDR3 is CASSQEGGSGRGLGSGNTIYF. CDR3 nucleotide sequence: TGCGCCAGCAGCCAAGAGGGCGGATCAGGTAGGGGGCTCGGCTCTGGAAACACCATATATTTT.

The chain combines TRBV6-1 with TRBJ1-2; TRBD1 might be the D (5 bases). The CDR3 totals 13 residues. V was cut by 5 bases and J by 4 bases, with 11 bases left in between. Germline loops: CDR1 MNHNS, CDR2 SASEGT. For the CDR3, the DNA is TGTGCCAGCAGTCCACTGACAGTCTATGGCTACACCTTC. It specifies CASSPLTVYGYTF.

This rearrangement joins TRBV9 to TRBJ2-5; 12 nucleotides align to TRBD2. The V segment lost 0 bases and the J segment 4 bases; nucleotides outside the gene matches: 13. The CDR3 length is 19 residues. Germline loops: CDR1 SGDLS, CDR2 YYNGEE. The chain's CDR3 is CASSVATGASGGARETQYF. CDR3 bases: TGTGCCAGCAGCGTAGCGACAGGGGCTAGCGGGGGGGCCAGAGAGACCCAGTACTTC.

The chain recombines TRBV19 with TRBJ2-1, with D possibly being TRBD2 (7 bases). The CDR3 is 15 residues long. Germline V gene lookup returns CDR1 LNHDA and CDR2 SQIVND (reference sequence). Trimming removed 3 bases from V and 2 bases from J, with 11 bases in between. Here the CDR3 reads CASSMGRGAYNEQFF. The CDR3 DNA reads TGTGCCAGTAGTATGGGGAGGGGGGCCTACAATGAGCAGTTCTTC.

The chain recombines TRBV11-2 with TRBJ2-7, with 8 bases matching TRBD1. The CDR3 is 14 residues long. Germline assignment: CDR1 SGHAT and CDR2 FQNNGV. Trimming at V came to 4 bases and at J to 0 bases, leaving 2 bases not matched to a gene. CDR3 amino acids: CASSYGQGSYEQYF. DNA for the CDR3: TGTGCCAGCAGCTACGGACAGGGCTCCTACGAGCAGTACTTC.

The chain combines TRBV2 with TRBJ1-2; D may be TRBD1 (6 bases). Germline-derived CDR1 and CDR2 are SNHLY and FYNNEI. V lost 0 bases and J lost 6, with 17 bases in between. There are 16 residues in the CDR3. The CDR3 region has the DNA TGTGCCAGCAGTGAAGCCCTACGGTCAGGGGTTCATGGCTACACCTTC. Its translation is CASSEALRSGVHGYTF. Full variable domain (remainder filled in from reference TRBV2 and TRBJ1-2): EPEVTQTPSHQVTQMGQEVILRCVPISNHLYFYWYRQILGQKVEFLVSFYNNEISEKSEIFDDQFSVERPDGSNFTLKIRSTKLEDSAMYFCASSEALRSGVHGYTFGSGTRLTVV.

The chain uses TRBV12-5 and TRBJ2-7; 16 nucleotides line up with TRBD2. V was pared by 1 base and J by 0 bases, with 9 bases of the junction left unmatched. The V gene's germline CDR1 is LGHNT and CDR2 FRNRAP. CDR3 length: 20 residues. CDR3 DNA: TGTGCTAGTGGTTTGGGACTCCCGGGACTAGCGGGGGGGAGCTCCTACGAGCAGTACTTC. It is translated as CASGLGLPGLAGGSSYEQYF.

Concerning this clone itself: The junction departs from germline at one end; a sequencing error may be responsible. The chain employs TRBV7-9 and TRBJ1-1, with D possibly TRBD1 on 5 matching bases. CDR3 length equals 12 residues. Looked up from germline, CDR1 is SEHNR and CDR2 is FQNEAQ (reference sequence). Here the CDR3 reads CSSSLQGAEAFF. The CDR3 DNA reads TGTTCCAGCAGTTTGCAGGGCGCTGAAGCTTTCTTT.

A single count supports this clone. The chain recombines TRBV6-6 with TRBJ1-5; 12 positions agree with TRBD1. The CDR3 is made up of 16 amino acids. Germline lookup yields CDR1 MNHNY and CDR2 SVGAGI (reference sequence). The V and J ends lost 2 bases and 6 bases, in that order; junction bases with no gene match: 5. The CDR3 reads CASSYRGGQGAQPQHF. As DNA, the CDR3 is TGTGCCAGCAGTTACCGGGGGGGACAGGGGGCTCAGCCCCAGCATTTT.

The genes are TRBV10-3 and TRBJ2-1; D may be TRBD2 (6 bases). CDR3 length equals 13 residues. The V gene lost 9 bases and the J gene lost 2 bases, with 11 bases spanning the gap. Germline assignment: CDR1 ENHRY and CDR2 SYGVKD. CDR3 in DNA: TGTGCCATTGGGCTAGCGACCTACAATGAGCAGTTCTTC. This encodes CAIGLATYNEQFF.

The V gene is TRBV6-1, the J gene TRBJ1-5; weak D call: TRBD1 (6 bases). Germline CDR1 and CDR2: MNHNS and SASEGT. This CDR3 has 13 residues. The V end lost 3 bases, the J end lost 5 bases, and 8 bases lay between the germline ends. The CDR3 DNA is TGTGCCAGCAGTGATAGACAGGATCAGCCCCAGCATTTT. Its protein product is CASSDRQDQPQHF.

CDR3: CATSGGQFNQPQHF. As DNA, the CDR3 is TGTGCCACCAGCGGGGGACAGTTTAATCAGCCCCAGCATTTT. The chain joins TRBV15 to TRBJ1-5; 7 bases map to TRBD1. Germline-derived CDR1 and CDR2 are LNHNV and YYDKDF (reference sequence). This CDR3 comprises 14 residues. The V gene end was trimmed by 5 bases and the J gene end by 4 bases; junction bases not matched to a gene: 5.